These 27 T cell receptor beta chains came from one sample sequenced in a study of regulatory T cells in long-lasting Graves disease. Time point meaning: newly diagnosed GD, antithyroid drugs for less than 3 months. Making the TCR library involved RNA that had been extracted from PBMCs. Construction of the TCR beta libraries employed iRepertoire HTBI primers in conjunction with Arm-PCR of CDR3 regions. TCRdb analysed the multiplex PCR reads with MiXCR anew, one entry per CDR3 protein. The table includes some 370,000 distinct CDR3 sequences, 10% to 15% detected once. The sample was also reused in another study, on T cells in Graves' hyperthyroidism and ophthalmopathy.

Sequences were derived from peripheral blood mononuclear cells (PBMCs), sampled at new diagnosis, from a patient treated with antithyroid drugs. The receptors were sampled from a woman aged 18-30 years with Graves disease.

Ten or more counts support this clonotype. This chain links TRBV6-1 with TRBJ2-5; 8 positions match TRBD1. Germline loops: CDR1 MNHNS, CDR2 SASEGT. The junction had 5 bases not matched to a gene; V was cut back by 4 bases and J by 7 bases. The CDR3 runs to 13 residues. The CDR3 region is CASSVGQGGTQYF. The CDR3 region has the DNA TGTGCCAGCAGTGTCGGACAGGGAGGGACCCAGTACTTC.

This clonotype was counted at least ten times. The chain couples TRBV12-3 or TRBV12-4 to TRBJ1-1, with a weak D call TRBD1 (5 bases). V was shortened by 5 bases and J by 4 bases, with 8 bases between the two germline ends. This CDR3 spans 12 amino acids. DNA for the CDR3: TGTGCCAGCAGTCAAGGGACCACTGAAGCTTTCTTT. Its protein is CASSQGTTEAFF.

This clonotype was recorded a few times. A much larger clone lies a single base off, so this may be a read error. The chain employs TRBV28 and TRBJ2-3, with TRBD2 as a possible D gene (6 bases). Near its end, the DNA agrees better with TRBJ2-7, so the J call may be wrong. The CDR3 is 14 residues long. In germline, CDR1 is MDHEN, CDR2 SYDVKM. The DNA of the CDR3 is TGTGCCACTTCGGGGGACTTGGGTGGGAATGAGCAGTACTTC. Protein sequence: CATSGDLGGNEQYF.

This clonotype appeared many times. The DNA of the CDR3 is TGCAGTGCTAGAGATAGTGGAGACACAGATACGCAGTATTTT. It yields the protein CSARDSGDTDTQYF. This rearrangement joins TRBV20-1 to TRBJ2-3; D not certain. CDR1 and CDR2 (germline): DFQATT, SNEGSKA (reference sequence). Deletions cut 0 bases from V and 2 bases from J, with 9 bases between. This CDR3 is 14 amino acids long.

This clonotype was recorded at least ten times. This chain joins TRBV4-3 and TRBJ2-1, with 11 bases identical to TRBD2. Trimming removed 0 bases from V and 4 bases from J; junction bases left unmatched: 2. The CDR3 length is 16 residues. The germline V gene has CDR1 LGHNA and CDR2 YSLEER. CDR3 nucleotides: TGCGCCAGCAGCCAAGAAGGGACTAGCGGTTACAATGAGCAGTTCTTC. It specifies CASSQEGTSGYNEQFF.

In this sample, this clonotype turned up a few times. The CDR3 sequence is CASSQSTTDIQYF. DNA for the CDR3: TGTGCCAGCAGTCAGTCCACCACCGACATTCAGTACTTC. This chain links TRBV27 with TRBJ2-4, with no clear D. The CDR3 sequence is 13 residues long. From germline, CDR1 is MNHEY and CDR2 SMNVEV (reference sequence). Trimming removed 5 bases from V and 8 bases from J, with 13 bases in between.

This clonotype was counted between two and nine times. J is TRBJ2-3 and V is TRBV7-2; the D is unclear. The CDR3 has 14 amino acids. Trimming took off 2 bases at V and 4 bases at J, with 10 bases between the two ends. Germline values: CDR1 SGHTA, CDR2 FQGNSA. CDR3 sequence: CASSLPPRSDTQYF. The CDR3 DNA reads TGTGCCAGCAGCTTACCCCCGCGATCAGATACGCAGTATTTT.

This clonotype appeared many times. This CDR3 reads CASRDSQGAVNSPLHF. In DNA form, the CDR3 reads TGTGCCAGCAGAGATTCACAGGGGGCAGTCAATTCACCCCTCCACTTT. The genes are TRBV25-1 and TRBJ1-6; TRBD1 matches at 9 bases. CDR1 MGHDK and CDR2 SYGVNS come from the germline V gene. The CDR3 is 16 amino acids. V lost 6 bases to trimming and J lost 7 bases; unmatched junction nucleotides: 10.

This clonotype was picked up a small number of times. The chain has TRBV7-9 and TRBJ2-7; TRBD2 agrees at 12 bases. The junction had 8 bases not matched to a gene; V was cut back by 4 bases and J by 1 base. The CDR3 is 17 amino acids. Germline assignment: CDR1 SEHNR and CDR2 FQNEAQ (reference sequence). The CDR3 coding sequence is TGTGCCAGCAGCTCCTCTAGCGGGAGGGATCCTTCCTACGAGCAGTACTTC. Translating it yields CASSSSSGRDPSYEQYF.

The rearrangement uses TRBV12-3 or TRBV12-4 and TRBJ1-1, with D possibly TRBD1 on 5 matching bases. V gave up 5 bases and J gave up 0 bases, with 13 bases separating them. The CDR3 runs 15 residues. The CDR3 DNA follows: TGTGCCAGCAGTCTCCAAGGGGCTATGAACACTGAAGCTTTCTTT. Amino acid sequence: CASSLQGAMNTEAFF.

This clonotype was seen many times. This rearrangement joins TRBV28 to TRBJ1-5; D possibly corresponds to TRBD1 (5 bases). There are 15 residues in the CDR3. Trimming stripped 7 bases from V and 5 bases from J, with 18 bases between. Germline CDR1 MDHEN, CDR2 SYDVKM. CDR3 residues: CASNGAGSGYQPQHF. CDR3 coding DNA: TGTGCCAGCAACGGCGCAGGGTCGGGCTATCAGCCCCAGCATTTT.

This clonotype appeared a few times. V and J are TRBV4-3 and TRBJ2-7, with TRBD1 identical over 10 bases. Germline lookup yields CDR1 LGHNA and CDR2 YSLEER. J was trimmed by 2 bases and V by 0 bases; bases with no gene match: 1. This CDR3 is 15 amino acids long. CDR3 sequence reads: CASSQDGTGAYEQYF. The CDR3 DNA is TGCGCCAGCAGCCAAGACGGGACAGGGGCCTACGAGCAGTACTTC.

This clonotype was counted many times. The V gene is TRBV27, the J gene TRBJ1-1; D ambiguous. The germline V gene has CDR1 MNHEY and CDR2 SMNVEV (reference sequence). The CDR3 consists of 15 residues. Trimming removed 0 bases from V and 4 bases from J, with 12 bases in between. CDR3 sequence reads: CASSLSRGGLTEAFF. The CDR3 coding sequence is TGTGCCAGCAGTTTATCAAGAGGAGGGCTCACTGAAGCTTTCTTT.

This clonotype was observed at least ten times. The chain is built from TRBV7-9 and TRBJ1-1; no reliable D call. The CDR3 is 15 residues long. V was pared by 5 bases and J by 1 base, with 14 bases between. The V gene's germline CDR1 is SEHNR and CDR2 FQNEAQ (reference sequence). This CDR3 is CASSPLVWGNTEAFF. For the CDR3, the DNA is TGTGCCAGCAGCCCTTTGGTGTGGGGGAACACTGAAGCTTTCTTT.

This clonotype occurred many times. V gene TRBV4-3 combines with J gene TRBJ1-5; D not certain. The V gene's germline CDR1 is LGHNA and CDR2 YSLEER. Trimming removed 0 bases from V and 5 bases from J, with 5 bases in between. The CDR3 length is 13 residues. CDR3 protein: CASSQDYDQPQHF. In DNA form, the CDR3 reads TGCGCCAGCAGCCAAGACTACGATCAGCCCCAGCATTTT.

This clonotype occurred many times. This chain links TRBV2 with TRBJ1-1; possibly TRBD1 for D (5 bases). V lost 7 bases to trimming and J lost 0 bases, with 9 bases between them. The CDR3 is 13 residues long. Looked up from germline, CDR1 is SNHLY and CDR2 is FYNNEI. CDR3 DNA: TGTGCCAGCATATCAGGGTTGAACACTGAAGCTTTCTTT. Translated, it gives CASISGLNTEAFF.

This clonotype was recorded at least ten times. The chain combines TRBV18 with TRBJ1-4; 9 bases line up with TRBD1. There are 18 residues in the CDR3. The V and J ends lost 6 bases and 4 bases, in that order; junction bases with no gene match: 15. The germline V gene has CDR1 KGHSH and CDR2 LQKENI. The CDR3 loop reads CASSQGIGTGKRNEKLFF. The DNA of the CDR3 is TGTGCCAGCTCCCAAGGCATCGGGACAGGGAAGCGTAATGAAAAACTGTTTTTT.

The sample holds many counts of this clonotype. V usage is TRBV29-1 and J usage is TRBJ1-5; TRBD1 might be the D (6 bases). This CDR3 is built from 12 residues. The ends were cut back, 5 bases at V and 4 bases at J, with 9 bases in the middle. The germline V gene has CDR1 SQVTM and CDR2 ANQGSEA. CDR3 bases: TGCAGCGTTTGGACAGCGAATCAGCCCCAGCATTTT. It codes for CSVWTANQPQHF.

There are many counts of this clonotype. V gene TRBV19 combines with J gene TRBJ1-1; TRBD1 matches 8 bases. The V gene end was trimmed by 7 bases and the J gene end by 5 bases; junction bases not matched to a gene: 15. The CDR3 is 16 amino acids. Germline assignment: CDR1 LNHDA and CDR2 SQIVND (reference sequence). The CDR3 spells CASIVPDGQGRTEAFF. The CDR3 region has the DNA TGTGCCAGTATAGTACCTGACGGACAGGGTAGAACTGAAGCTTTCTTT.

In the case of this clonotype: Since a much larger clone is just one base distant, this may be a read error. The chain uses TRBV20-1 and TRBJ2-1; 9 bases are shared with TRBD2. The CDR3 extends over 19 amino acids. After removal of 0 bases from V and 0 bases from J, the junction contained 12 bases not matched to a gene. Germline CDR1 is DFQATT and CDR2 is SNEGSKA (reference sequence). CDR3 nucleotide sequence: TGCAGTGCTAGAGATCCTAGCGGGAAACCTTATAGCTCCTACAATGAGCAGTTCTTC. It encodes CSARDPSGKPYSSYNEQFF.

This clonotype was seen repeatedly, ten times or more. The chain links TRBV30 to TRBJ2-7; a weak D match, TRBD2 (6 bases). The CDR3 loop spans 13 amino acids. From germline, CDR1 is GTSNPN and CDR2 SVGIG (reference sequence). Trimming removed 4 bases at V and 2 bases at J, with 12 bases between. The CDR3 region is CAWTVGTPYEQYF. The DNA for the CDR3 is TGTGCCTGGACAGTGGGGACTCCCTACGAGCAGTACTTC.

This clonotype was seen at least ten times. V and J are TRBV9 and TRBJ1-2; maybe TRBD1 (5 bases). Germline V CDR1 and CDR2: SGDLS, YYNGEE. V was shortened by 0 bases and J by 2 bases, with 8 bases between the two germline ends. CDR3 length: 14 amino acids. CDR3 sequence reads: CASSVGRGNYGYTF. The CDR3 nucleotides read TGTGCCAGCAGCGTAGGACGGGGGAACTATGGCTACACCTTC.

This clonotype was recorded many times. This CDR3 reads CAGGGGRRNTEAFF. CDR3 bases: TGTGCCGGGGGCGGGGGGCGTAGGAACACTGAAGCTTTCTTT. The V gene is TRBV7-9, the J gene TRBJ1-1; perhaps TRBD1 as D (6 bases). The CDR3 spans 14 residues. V was clipped by 11 bases and J by 1 base, with 17 bases between them. CDR1 is SEHNR and CDR2 is FQNEAQ in the germline V gene (reference sequence). Based on the CDR3 plus reference TRBV7-9 and TRBJ1-1, the full variable domain is DTGVSQNPRHKITKRGQNVTFRCDPISEHNRLYWYRQTLGQGPEFLTYFQNEAQLEKSRLLSDRFSAERPKGSFSTLEIQRTEQGDSAMYLCAGGGGRRNTEAFFGQGTRLTVV.

A single count supports this clonotype. The V gene is TRBV5-1, the J gene TRBJ2-2; D possibly uses TRBD1 or TRBD2 (6 bases each). From germline, CDR1 is SGHRS and CDR2 YFSETQ. V gave up 1 base and J gave up 5 bases, with 12 bases separating them. The CDR3 has 15 amino acids. The CDR3: CASSLTGARTGELFF. The CDR3, as DNA: TGCGCCAGCAGCTTGACGGGGGCGAGGACCGGGGAGCTGTTTTTT.

This clonotype appeared once. This may come from a read error, since a much larger clone is one base off. V gene TRBV10-3 combines with J gene TRBJ2-1; a weak D match, TRBD1 (6 bases). V lost 0 bases and J lost 7, with 13 bases in between. CDR1 is ENHRY and CDR2 is SYGVKD in the germline V gene. The CDR3 consists of 15 residues. Written as DNA, the CDR3 is TGTGCCATCAGTGAGTCGGGGGCCATACCTAATGAGCAGTTCTTC. It is translated as CAISESGAIPNEQFF.

The rearrangement links TRBV9 to TRBJ2-5; TRBD2 is a possible D gene (6 bases). This CDR3 is built from 17 residues. Trimming removed 2 bases at V and 1 base at J, with 18 bases between. The germline CDR1 and CDR2 sequences are SGDLS and YYNGEE. The CDR3 DNA follows: TGTGCCAGCAGCGTCGGAGGCGGGGCTAGCGTCCAAGAGACCCAGTACTTC. Its translation is CASSVGGGASVQETQYF.

Regarding this clonotype: A much more abundant neighbour one base away suggests this may be a read error. The CDR3 loop reads CASSSLWRSRNEQFF. Written as DNA, the CDR3 is TGTGCCAGCAGTTCTTTATGGAGGAGTAGAAATGAGCAGTTCTTC. V is TRBV12-3 or TRBV12-4 and J is TRBJ2-1; D might be TRBD2 (5 bases). There are 15 residues in the CDR3. V was clipped by 4 bases and J by 7 bases, with 17 bases between them.